This TCR beta chain was retrieved from a study of CD8 T cells in ankylosing spondylitis. Regarding the study as a whole: Researchers report that disease-linked clones proved CD8+ and relatively rare in peripheral blood. In synovial fluid and blood from reactive arthritis, some motif variants were previously reported. Ankylosing spondylitis blood seemed to carry a telltale TCR beta motif made of about 8 highly homologous variants. Researchers reportedly found disease-linked clones significantly enriched in matched ankylosing spondylitis synovial fluid.

With molecular barcodes, quantitative 5'-RACE was used to make the TCR beta libraries. MiXCR, run by TCRdb on the 5' RACE reads, gives a single entry per CDR3 protein. Of around 480,000 distinct CDR3 sequences in the sample, under 20% were seen once. This clonotype was observed a handful of times. Its cognate antigen is unknown. Trimming took 6 bases from V and 7 from J, leaving 21 bases between them. This CDR3 region has 15 residues. The V gene's germline CDR1 is MNHNS and CDR2 SASEGT. V and J are TRBV6-1 and TRBJ1-2; perhaps TRBD1 as D (5 bases). The TCR was taken from a male donor with ankylosing spondylitis. Input material: blood, either unsorted or a sorted T cell fraction (not recorded which). For the CDR3, the DNA is TGTGCCAGCAGCCCTGACCCAGGGAGGGTTGCTGGCTACACCTTC. Translated: CASSPDPGRVAGYTF.